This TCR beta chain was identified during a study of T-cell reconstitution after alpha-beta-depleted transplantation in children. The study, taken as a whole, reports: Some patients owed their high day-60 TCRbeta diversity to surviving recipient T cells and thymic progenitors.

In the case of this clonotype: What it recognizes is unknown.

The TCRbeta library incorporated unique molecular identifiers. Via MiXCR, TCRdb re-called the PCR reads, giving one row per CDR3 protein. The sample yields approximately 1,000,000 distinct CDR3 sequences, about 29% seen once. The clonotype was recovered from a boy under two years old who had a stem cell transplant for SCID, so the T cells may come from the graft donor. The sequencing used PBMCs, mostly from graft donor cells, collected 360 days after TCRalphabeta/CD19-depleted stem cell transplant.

The CDR3 sequence is CAWTDSPYNEQFF. The CDR3 DNA is TGTGCCTGGACCGATAGTCCCTACAATGAGCAGTTCTTC. V usage is TRBV30 and J usage is TRBJ2-1; D unclear. The CDR3 covers 13 residues. Per germline, CDR1 GTSNPN and CDR2 SVGIG (reference sequence). V gave up 4 bases and J gave up 2 bases, with 9 bases separating them.